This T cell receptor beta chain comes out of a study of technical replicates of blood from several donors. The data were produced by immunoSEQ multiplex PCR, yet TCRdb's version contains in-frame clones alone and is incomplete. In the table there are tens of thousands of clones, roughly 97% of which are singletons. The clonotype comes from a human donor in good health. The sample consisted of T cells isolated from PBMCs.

The CDR3 DNA follows: TGTGCCATCAGTGCGTTAGGGACAGGGAGTCTCTATGGCTACACCTTC. Translating gives CAISALGTGSLYGYTF. The chain carries TRBV10-3 and TRBJ1-2; 9 bases fit TRBD1. Germline CDR1 reads ENHRY; CDR2 reads SYGVKD. V gave up 4 bases and J gave up 4 bases; unmatched junction bases: 10. The CDR3 consists of 16 residues.